Below, one T cell receptor beta chain is given with its context. The data stem from a study of control samples from healthy donors and cancer patients. Assay used: immunoSEQ multiplex PCR; TCRdb lists only in-frame clones, some missing. The data show about 150,000 clones, approximately 94% seen once. The sequencing sample was made of blood. The clonotype was recovered from a woman between 18 and 29 years old in good health.

The CDR3 protein is CASSEAGVNEKLFF. CDR3 DNA sequence: TGTGCCAGCAGTGAGGCAGGGGTTAATGAAAAACTGTTTTTT. The chain is built from TRBV6-1 and TRBJ1-4; D might be TRBD1 (6 bases). CDR3 length: 14 amino acids. Germline loops: CDR1 MNHNS, CDR2 SASEGT. Trimming took 3 bases from V and 4 from J, leaving 9 bases between them.